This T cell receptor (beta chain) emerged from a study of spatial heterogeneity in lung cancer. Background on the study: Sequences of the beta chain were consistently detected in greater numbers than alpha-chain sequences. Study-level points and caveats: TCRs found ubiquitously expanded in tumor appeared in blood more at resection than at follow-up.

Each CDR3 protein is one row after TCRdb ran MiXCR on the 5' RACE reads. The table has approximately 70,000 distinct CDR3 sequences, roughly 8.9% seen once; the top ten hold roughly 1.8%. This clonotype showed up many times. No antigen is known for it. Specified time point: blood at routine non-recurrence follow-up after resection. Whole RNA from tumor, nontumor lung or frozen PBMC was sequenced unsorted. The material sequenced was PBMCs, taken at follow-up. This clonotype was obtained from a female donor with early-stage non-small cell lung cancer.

The CDR3 DNA follows: TGTGCCAGCAGTGGGCAGCTCGGGGAGACCCAGTACTTC. This translates into CASSGQLGETQYF. The chain carries TRBV27 and TRBJ2-5, with D unresolved. Per germline, CDR1 MNHEY and CDR2 SMNVEV (reference sequence). Trimming took 5 bases from V and 5 from J, leaving 12 bases between them. The CDR3 is 13 amino acids.